This passage covers 18 T cell receptor beta chains from one sample sequenced in a study of T cells after yellow fever vaccination. One entry per CDR3 protein results from TCRdb running MiXCR on the 5' RACE reads. This table holds around 350,000 distinct CDR3 sequences, 6.2% found once. The sequences come from PBMCs, collected 5 days after the yellow fever booster vaccination. These receptors all stem from a man aged 30-40 years who received the YFV17D yellow fever vaccine.

The chain recombines TRBV4-3 with TRBJ2-2; unclear D gene. Germline V lookup: CDR1 LGHNA, CDR2 YSLEER. CDR3 length equals 17 residues. The germline V and J ends were trimmed by 1 base and 5 bases, with 17 bases remaining between them. Written as DNA, the CDR3 is TGCGCCAGCAGCCAAGTTGTTATTGGGTCTAAGACCGGGGAGCTGTTTTTT. The encoded protein is CASSQVVIGSKTGELFF.

This clonotype was recorded at least ten times. The CDR3 DNA is TGTGCCAGCAGCCAAGGAGGCAGAGGGGGCTACACCTTC. This encodes CASSQGGRGGYTF. The rearrangement joins TRBV3-1 to TRBJ1-2; D call uncertain. The V gene's germline CDR1 is LGHDT and CDR2 YNNKEL (reference sequence). Deletions cut 1 base from V and 8 bases from J, with 11 bases between. This CDR3 region has 13 residues.

This clonotype was counted between two and nine times. CDR3 nucleotide sequence: TGTGCCAGCAACACGGGGGACCCCAGCTACGAGCAGTACTTC. Protein product: CASNTGDPSYEQYF. The V gene is TRBV28, the J gene TRBJ2-7; TRBD2 is a possible D gene (6 bases). The CDR3 totals 14 residues. Trimming removed 7 bases from V and 3 bases from J, with 16 bases in between. CDR1 MDHEN and CDR2 SYDVKM come from the germline V gene. The full variable domain, in which reference TRBV28 and TRBJ2-7 provide the parts outside the CDR3, is DVKVTQSSRYLVKRTGEKVFLECVQDMDHENMFWYRQDPGLGLRLIYFSYDVKMKEKGDIPEGYSVSREKKERFSLILESASTNQTSMYLCASNTGDPSYEQYFGPGTRLTVT.

This clonotype showed up just a few times. CDR3 residues: CASSGGPANTGELFF. The CDR3 DNA reads as TGTGCCAGCAGCGGAGGGCCAGCGAACACCGGGGAGCTGTTTTTT. The chain combines TRBV12-3 or TRBV12-4 with TRBJ2-2; D may be TRBD2 (6 bases). V was pared by 6 bases and J by 0 bases, with 11 bases between. CDR3 size: 15 residues.

This clonotype was picked up a small number of times. The V call is TRBV9, the J call TRBJ2-1, with 7 nucleotides matching TRBD2. V was pared by 4 bases and J by 2 bases, with 9 bases of the junction left unmatched. The germline CDR1 and CDR2 sequences are SGDLS and YYNGEE. The CDR3 covers 16 residues. In nucleotides, the CDR3 is TGTGCCAGCAGCCCGCACGGGGGGTCCACCTACAATGAGCAGTTCTTC. Translating gives CASSPHGGSTYNEQFF.

In its sample, this clonotype was seen many times. V gene TRBV20-1 combines with J gene TRBJ2-3; 9 nucleotides agree with TRBD2. This CDR3 spans 14 amino acids. J gave up 6 bases and V 6 bases, and 10 bases lay outside the gene matches. Germline-derived CDR1 and CDR2 are DFQATT and SNEGSKA (reference sequence). The chain's CDR3 is CSAKAGGPYDTQYF. The CDR3 DNA is TGCAGTGCCAAAGCGGGAGGCCCTTATGATACGCAGTATTTT.

This clonotype was observed at least ten times. This chain connects TRBV6-5 to TRBJ2-5; D uncertain. V was trimmed by 2 bases and J by 4 bases, leaving 14 bases between them. The CDR3 runs to 15 residues. Germline CDR1 MNHEY, CDR2 SVGAGI. The CDR3 region has the DNA TGTGCCAGCAGTTACCTTACGGTCGCTGGAGAGACCCAGTACTTC. This codes for CASSYLTVAGETQYF.

The J gene is TRBJ2-7, the V gene TRBV20-1; 9 bases match TRBD1. The germline gives CDR1 DFQATT, CDR2 SNEGSKA (reference sequence). J was trimmed by 3 bases and V by 2 bases; bases with no gene match: 23. The CDR3 has 20 residues. The CDR3 here is CSARNNEGGQGRFGDYEQYF. The CDR3 nucleotides read TGCAGTGCTAGAAACAACGAAGGGGGACAGGGTAGATTCGGGGACTACGAGCAGTACTTC.

This rearrangement joins TRBV5-6 to TRBJ2-7; D ambiguous. The CDR3 consists of 14 residues. Germline CDR1 SGHDT, CDR2 YYEEEE. V was shortened by 2 bases and J by 0 bases, with 9 bases between the two germline ends. The CDR3 coding sequence is TGTGCCAGCAGCTTCAAAGCCGGCTCCTACGAGCAGTACTTC. Encoded protein: CASSFKAGSYEQYF.

This chain joins TRBV19 and TRBJ2-6, with TRBD2 matching 8 bases. V lost 6 bases and J lost 8; bases outside the gene matches: 12. The CDR3 contains 16 residues. CDR1 and CDR2 (germline): LNHDA, SQIVND (reference sequence). The chain's CDR3 is CASSLGGGGRSNVLTF. CDR3 sequence (DNA): TGTGCCAGTAGCCTTGGGGGGGGCGGGAGGTCCAACGTCCTGACTTTC.

The chain carries TRBV7-2 and TRBJ2-1; 11 nucleotides agree with TRBD2. Germline V gene data show CDR1 as SGHTA and CDR2 as FQGNSA. CDR3 length: 16 residues. Trimming took 5 bases from V and 7 from J; bases not matched to a gene: 10. CDR3 sequence: CASSPLAGGARNEQFF. For the CDR3, the DNA is TGTGCCAGCAGCCCCTTAGCGGGAGGGGCTAGGAATGAGCAGTTCTTC.

This clonotype was found a few times. This rearrangement joins TRBV18 to TRBJ1-2; D not resolved. V lost 3 bases to trimming and J lost 2 bases, with 4 bases between them. CDR3 length: 12 amino acids. From germline, CDR1 is KGHSH and CDR2 LQKENI. The CDR3 loop is CASSPENYGYTF. In nucleotides, the CDR3 is TGTGCCAGCTCACCTGAGAACTATGGCTACACCTTC.

This clonotype was counted only a few times. The chain has TRBV29-1 and TRBJ2-7, with 7 nucleotides matching TRBD2. Germline V gene sequence: CDR1 SQVTM, CDR2 ANQGSEA. The CDR3 has 13 amino acids. The ends lost 4 bases at V and 2 bases at J; junction bases unmatched: 5. This chain's CDR3 is CSVGLAVTYEQYF. The CDR3, as DNA: TGCAGCGTTGGGCTAGCGGTCACCTACGAGCAGTACTTC.

The chain joins TRBV11-2 to TRBJ2-1; 10 bases are a match to TRBD2. The germline CDR1 and CDR2 sequences are SGHAT and FQNNGV. The CDR3 is made up of 18 amino acids. With 5 bases clipped from V and 8 bases from J, the junction kept 18 bases outside the gene matches. The CDR3 spells CASSRFPPLGLASHEQFF. The CDR3 bases are TGTGCCAGCAGCCGATTCCCTCCACTGGGACTAGCGAGTCATGAGCAGTTCTTC.

The J gene is TRBJ2-7, the V gene TRBV7-8; the match to TRBD2 covers 11 bases. CDR1 SGHVS and CDR2 FQNEAQ come from the germline V gene. The length of the CDR3 is 19 residues. J gave up 0 bases and V 2 bases, and 12 bases lay outside the gene matches. The CDR3 here is CASSLSATSGIMLSYEQYF. CDR3 coding DNA: TGTGCCAGCAGCTTATCTGCGACTAGCGGGATAATGCTCTCCTACGAGCAGTACTTC.

This clonotype came up many times. The chain combines TRBV9 with TRBJ2-4; TRBD2 matches at 10 bases. Germline V gives CDR1 SGDLS, CDR2 YYNGEE. The V and J ends lost 0 bases and 9 bases, in that order; junction bases with no gene match: 15. This CDR3 contains 18 residues. This chain's CDR3 is CASSVEASGRRRGGIQYF. The DNA for the CDR3 is TGTGCCAGCAGCGTAGAAGCTAGCGGGAGACGGCGGGGGGGCATTCAGTACTTC.

This clonotype was counted many times. The chain employs TRBV5-1 and TRBJ2-3; a possible D gene is TRBD1 (5 bases). CDR3 length: 13 residues. The germline V and J ends were trimmed by 5 bases and 6 bases, with 13 bases remaining between them. Germline V gene data show CDR1 as SGHRS and CDR2 as YFSETQ. The CDR3 reads CASSPSGPDTQYF. CDR3 nucleotides: TGCGCCAGCAGTCCCTCAGGGCCCGATACGCAGTATTTT.

This clonotype was observed a handful of times. This chain joins TRBV5-4 and TRBJ1-2, with D hard to call. Trimming left V 2 bases short and J 2 bases short, with 10 bases between. Per germline, CDR1 SGHNT and CDR2 YYREEE (reference sequence). The CDR3 extends over 14 amino acids. The CDR3 DNA sequence: TGTGCCAGCAGCTTAAACGTCGGCAACTATGGCTACACCTTC. Translating gives CASSLNVGNYGYTF.